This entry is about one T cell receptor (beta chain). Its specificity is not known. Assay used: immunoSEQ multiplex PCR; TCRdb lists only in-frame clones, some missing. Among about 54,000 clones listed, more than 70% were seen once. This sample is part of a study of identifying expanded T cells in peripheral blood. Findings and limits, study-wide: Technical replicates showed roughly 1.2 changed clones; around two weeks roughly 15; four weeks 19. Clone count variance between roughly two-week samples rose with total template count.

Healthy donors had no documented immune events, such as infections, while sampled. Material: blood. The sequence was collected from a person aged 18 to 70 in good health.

CDR3 residues: CATSREGLQEKLFF. In DNA form, the CDR3 reads TGTGCCACCAGCAGAGAAGGTTTACAGGAAAAACTGTTTTTT. This chain uses TRBV15 with TRBJ1-4, with D unclear. The CDR3 consists of 14 residues. Per germline, CDR1 LNHNV and CDR2 YYDKDF (reference sequence). V shed 0 bases and J shed 8 bases, with 10 bases lying between them.